The rows below give T cell receptor beta chains drawn from one sample of a study of T-cell reconstitution after alpha-beta-depleted transplantation in children. TCRdb reanalysed the PCR reads using MiXCR and keeps one entry per CDR3 protein. Counted here are hundreds of thousands of distinct CDR3 sequences, around an eighth occurring once; the ten biggest clones make up about 5.6%. The sequencing used PBMCs from the stem cell graft donor, collected from the stem cell graft. All receptors derive from a human donor who donated a stem cell graft to a child with combined immunodeficiency. CDR3s include the opening cysteine and the closing phenylalanine or tryptophan. Fields, in order: D gene, clone size, V gene, J gene, CDR3 protein, CDR3 DNA. A D gene is named only where the DNA matches it firmly. Clone size appears in some rows only: once, few, many, or a class for an expanded clone.

>-|-|TRBV20-1|TRBJ2-7
CSAREITRTTLDEQYF
TGCAGTGCTAGAGAGATAACCCGGACCACCCTCGACGAGCAGTACTTC
>-|-|TRBV12-3/TRBV12-4|TRBJ1-1
CASSLALGVEAFF
TGTGCCAGCAGTTTAGCGCTTGGGGTTGAAGCTTTCTTT
>-|-|TRBV11-2|TRBJ1-1
CASSLDLGGATEAFF
TGTGCCAGCAGCTTAGATTTGGGGGGGGCCACTGAAGCTTTCTTT
>-|few|TRBV6-9|TRBJ2-5
CASSYSTAANGETQYF
TGTGCCAGCAGTTATTCGACAGCCGCCAACGGAGAGACCCAGTACTTC
>-|many|TRBV27|TRBJ2-1
CASGDSYNEQFF
TGTGCCAGCGGAGACAGCTACAATGAGCAGTTCTTC
>TRBD2|-|TRBV7-3|TRBJ2-5
CASSLRGGQQETQYF
TGTGCCAGCAGCTTAAGGGGGGGTCAGCAAGAGACCCAGTACTTC
>-|few|TRBV7-6|TRBJ2-3
CASSLASGDTQYF
TGTGCCAGCAGCTTAGCTAGCGGAGATACGCAGTATTTT
>TRBD1|-|TRBV7-9|TRBJ2-7
CASSPRTGLEYEQYF
TGTGCCAGCAGCCCTCGGACAGGGCTGGAGTACGAGCAGTACTTC
>TRBD2|few|TRBV7-2|TRBJ2-1
CASSLAASGSSEQFF
TGTGCCAGCAGCTTAGCCGCTAGCGGGAGTAGTGAGCAGTTCTTC
>-|many|TRBV5-1|TRBJ2-1
CASSLMGLSYNEQFF
TGCGCCAGCAGCTTGATGGGGCTTTCCTACAATGAGCAGTTCTTC